The clone carrying this TCR beta chain was counted only a few times. Its antigen remains unknown. The CDR3 extends over 16 amino acids. V dropped 6 bases and J dropped 1 base, with 16 bases sitting between them. Germline loops: CDR1 SNHLY, CDR2 FYNNEI. This sample is drawn from a study of spatial heterogeneity in lung cancer. Study as a whole: Detected beta-chain sequences consistently exceeded alpha-chain sequences. Findings and limits, study-wide: At resection, ubiquitous expanded tumor TCRs appeared in blood more than at follow-up.

Each TCR cDNA molecule carried a unique molecular identifier. A single record per CDR3 protein comes from TCRdb applying MiXCR to the 5' RACE reads. Among approximately 81,000 distinct CDR3 sequences listed, 10% to 15% were seen once. Time point: sample taken at primary tumor resection. Frozen PBMC, nontumor lung or tumor provided whole RNA, which was sequenced unsorted. Patients with untreated early-stage non-small cell lung cancer, numbering 72, were the donors. The chain combines TRBV2 with TRBJ2-1, with D perhaps matching TRBD2 (7 bases). The starting material was PBMCs, obtained at surgery. The source is a male donor with early-stage non-small cell lung cancer. The CDR3 here is CASSLRGGGSYNEQFF. For the CDR3, the DNA is TGTGCCAGCAGCCTCAGAGGGGGAGGGTCCTACAATGAGCAGTTCTTC.